The 32 T cell receptor beta chains presented below share a single source sample, sequenced in a study of T cells after somatic rescue of genetic block. Profiling relied on immunoSEQ multiplex PCR, and the TCRdb table lists in-frame clones only, not all of them. The table records 110,000 or so clones, about nine tenths of them present only once. The sample was peripheral blood mononuclear cells (PBMCs). The source is a woman aged 18-29 years.

V is TRBV6-4 and J is TRBJ2-2; tentatively, D is TRBD2 (7 bases). V gave up 7 bases and J gave up 7 bases, with 16 bases separating them. The CDR3 totals 14 residues. Germline CDR1 and CDR2: MRHNA and SNTAGT. Written as DNA, the CDR3 is TGTGCCAGCACTGGGGGGGCCGAGAGCGGGGAGCTGTTTTTT. It specifies CASTGGAESGELFF.

The chain recombines TRBV9 with TRBJ2-3; TRBD2 agrees at 13 bases. Germline-derived CDR1 and CDR2 are SGDLS and YYNGEE. V gave up 0 bases and J gave up 6 bases; unmatched junction bases: 1. CDR3 length: 15 amino acids. CDR3 sequence reads: CASSVVGLAGDTQYF. The CDR3 bases are TGTGCCAGCAGCGTAGTGGGACTAGCGGGGGATACGCAGTATTTT.

This chain joins TRBV4-2 and TRBJ1-5; 7 bases are shared with TRBD1. V shed 0 bases and J 3 bases; nucleotides not matched to a gene: 2. CDR1 and CDR2 (germline): LGHNA, YNFKEQ. This CDR3 contains 15 residues. As DNA, the CDR3 is TGTGCCAGCAGCCAAGAAGGGACAGTCAATCAGCCCCAGCATTTT. The encoded protein is CASSQEGTVNQPQHF.

V and J are TRBV28 and TRBJ2-7; D unresolved. The V gene lost 6 bases and the J gene lost 5 bases, with 11 bases spanning the gap. CDR3 size: 12 residues. From germline, CDR1 is MDHEN and CDR2 SYDVKM. The CDR3 here is CASSLVANEQYF. The CDR3 DNA reads as TGTGCCAGCAGCCTAGTGGCGAACGAGCAGTACTTC. Full variable domain (missing parts from reference TRBV28 and TRBJ2-7): DVKVTQSSRYLVKRTGEKVFLECVQDMDHENMFWYRQDPGLGLRLIYFSYDVKMKEKGDIPEGYSVSREKKERFSLILESASTNQTSMYLCASSLVANEQYFGPGTRLTVT.

The gene calls are TRBV7-2 and TRBJ2-5; weak D call: TRBD2 (6 bases). The CDR3 has 14 amino acids. Per germline, CDR1 SGHTA and CDR2 FQGNSA. Trimming took 1 base from V and 4 from J, leaving 10 bases between them. The CDR3 loop reads CASSLETGGETQYF. CDR3 DNA: TGTGCCAGCAGCTTAGAAACCGGGGGAGAGACCCAGTACTTC.

The rearrangement links TRBV9 to TRBJ1-2, with D uncertain. The length of the CDR3 is 13 residues. Deletions cut 0 bases from V and 7 bases from J, with 10 bases between. Germline-derived CDR1 and CDR2 are SGDLS and YYNGEE. Here the CDR3 DNA reads TGTGCCAGCAGCGTAGGTAGCAGGAGTGGCTACACCTTC. The encoded protein is CASSVGSRSGYTF. The full variable domain, in which reference TRBV9 and TRBJ1-2 provide the parts outside the CDR3, is DSGVTQTPKHLITATGQRVTLRCSPRSGDLSVYWYQQSLDQGLQFLIQYYNGEERAKGNILERFSAQQFPDLHSELNLSSLELGDSALYFCASSVGSRSGYTFGSGTRLTVV.

This clone appeared a single time. V is TRBV6-6 and J is TRBJ2-7; D not resolved. CDR1 and CDR2 from the germline V gene are MNHNY and SVGAGI (reference sequence). This CDR3 has 13 amino acids. V lost 9 bases and J 0 bases, leaving 12 bases between the germline ends. CDR3 sequence (DNA): TGTGCCAGTCTGGGTGTGGCCTCCTACGAGCAGTACTTC. It is translated as CASLGVASYEQYF.

The chain recombines TRBV27 with TRBJ2-6; D not resolved. Trimming shortened V by 10 bases and J by 0 bases, and 4 bases separated the two germline ends. Germline-derived CDR1 and CDR2 are MNHEY and SMNVEV (reference sequence). The CDR3 extends over 12 amino acids. CDR3 sequence (DNA): TGTGCCATTCCCTCTGGGGCCAACGTCCTGACTTTC. This sequence encodes CAIPSGANVLTF.

The V gene is TRBV7-6, the J gene TRBJ2-6; D might be TRBD1 or TRBD2, each matching 5 bases. This CDR3 comprises 18 residues. Germline assignment: CDR1 SGHVS and CDR2 FNYEAQ. Trimming took 1 base from V and 0 from J, leaving 13 bases between them. The CDR3: CASSLGDGGFSGANVLTF. The CDR3 DNA sequence: TGTGCCAGCAGCTTAGGGGACGGTGGGTTCTCTGGGGCCAACGTCCTGACTTTC.

The chain carries TRBV25-1 and TRBJ2-4, with D possibly being TRBD1 or TRBD2 (5 bases each). The V end lost 0 bases, the J end lost 0 bases, and 15 bases lay between the germline ends. The CDR3 runs 18 residues. Germline lookup yields CDR1 MGHDK and CDR2 SYGVNS. This CDR3 reads CASSEYGGLFIAKNIQYF. The CDR3 nucleotides read TGTGCCAGCAGTGAATATGGGGGTTTGTTTATAGCCAAAAACATTCAGTACTTC.

The chain recombines TRBV6-6 with TRBJ2-7; a weak D match, TRBD2 (6 bases). Germline V gene data show CDR1 as MNHNY and CDR2 as SVGAGI (reference sequence). With 1 base removed from V and 0 bases from J, the gap between germline ends came to 13 bases. The CDR3 length is 16 residues. CDR3 bases: TGTGCCAGCAGTTACTGGGAGGCCTTAACCTCCTACGAGCAGTACTTC. Its translation is CASSYWEALTSYEQYF.

This clone was seen just once. V gene TRBV5-1 combines with J gene TRBJ2-1; D not certain. CDR3 size: 16 residues. V was trimmed by 4 bases and J by 5 bases, leaving 19 bases between them. Germline V gives CDR1 SGHRS, CDR2 YFSETQ. The DNA of the CDR3 is TGCGCCAGCAGCGCATGGGGTAGGCCAAGAGACAATGAGCAGTTCTTC. Translated: CASSAWGRPRDNEQFF.

V and J are TRBV6-6 and TRBJ1-6, with a possible D match to TRBD1 (6 bases). This CDR3 region has 14 residues. In germline, CDR1 is MNHNY, CDR2 SVGAGI (reference sequence). V shed 2 bases and J shed 8 bases, with 10 bases lying between them. The CDR3 DNA follows: TGTGCCAGCAGTTACGGGGGCTCTGATTCACCCCTCCACTTT. Its protein product is CASSYGGSDSPLHF.

J is TRBJ2-5 and V is TRBV6-5; D unresolved. There are 15 residues in the CDR3. V lost 5 bases to trimming and J lost 5 bases, with 18 bases between them. The germline CDR1 and CDR2 sequences are MNHEY and SVGAGI. The CDR3 reads CASSTGPFNAETQYF. For the CDR3, the DNA is TGTGCCAGCAGTACCGGGCCTTTCAACGCGGAGACCCAGTACTTC.

This sequence joins TRBV2 and TRBJ1-6; the D gene is possibly TRBD1 (5 bases). This CDR3 region has 13 residues. Trimming cost V 7 bases and J 6 bases, with 10 bases left between them. CDR1 is SNHLY, CDR2 FYNNEI, per germline. The CDR3 coding sequence is TGTGCCAGCAATCAGGGTTTTAATTCACCCCTCCACTTT. This sequence encodes CASNQGFNSPLHF.

This rearrangement joins TRBV5-6 to TRBJ1-2, with D perhaps matching TRBD1 (5 bases). V was trimmed by 5 bases and J by 4 bases, leaving 15 bases between them. Germline assignment: CDR1 SGHDT and CDR2 YYEEEE. The CDR3 totals 14 residues. In nucleotides, the CDR3 is TGTGCCAGCAGGTTGCCAGACAGCACCTATGGCTACACCTTC. It yields the protein CASRLPDSTYGYTF.

The chain couples TRBV7-2 to TRBJ2-3, with TRBD1 matching 11 bases. The germline V gene has CDR1 SGHTA and CDR2 FQGNSA. The CDR3 loop spans 15 amino acids. Trimming at V came to 5 bases and at J to 4 bases, leaving 5 bases not matched to a gene. CDR3 amino acids: CASSTGQGAADTQYF. For the CDR3, the DNA is TGTGCCAGCAGCACCGGACAGGGGGCCGCAGATACGCAGTATTTT.

This chain joins TRBV7-3 and TRBJ2-3; 9 bases fit TRBD2. The CDR3 runs to 18 residues. The junction had 11 bases not matched to a gene; V was cut back by 2 bases and J by 2 bases. The V gene's germline CDR1 is SGHTA and CDR2 FQGTGA. Here the CDR3 reads CASSLQAGGRFLTDTQYF. The CDR3 DNA reads TGTGCCAGCAGCTTACAAGCGGGGGGCCGATTCCTCACAGATACGCAGTATTTT.

The chain employs TRBV5-6 and TRBJ2-7; perhaps D is TRBD1 or TRBD2 (5 bases each). Per the germline V gene, CDR1 is SGHDT and CDR2 is YYEEEE. The length of the CDR3 is 16 residues. The V end lost 2 bases, the J end lost 2 bases, and 17 bases lay between the germline ends. CDR3 region: CASSFLHRDVTYEQYF. The CDR3 DNA is TGTGCCAGCAGCTTTCTGCACCGGGACGTCACCTACGAGCAGTACTTC.

V is TRBV7-2 and J is TRBJ1-5; 8 bases are shared with TRBD1. Trimming removed 5 bases from V and 4 bases from J; junction bases left unmatched: 13. Germline V CDR1 and CDR2: SGHTA, FQGNSA. The CDR3 runs to 17 residues. The CDR3 coding sequence is TGTGCCAGCAGCCCCAGCCTCGACAGGGGAGGTAATCAGCCCCAGCATTTT. The encoded protein is CASSPSLDRGGNQPQHF. Together with reference TRBV7-2 and TRBJ1-5, the CDR3 gives the full variable domain: GAGVSQSPSNKVTEKGKDVELRCDPISGHTALYWYRQSLGQGLEFLIYFQGNSAPDKSGLPSDRFSAERTGGSVSTLTIQRTQQEDSAVYLCASSPSLDRGGNQPQHFGDGTRLSIL.

This chain uses TRBV19 with TRBJ2-2, with 10 bases that match TRBD1. The CDR3 spans 16 residues. With 7 bases clipped from V and 6 bases from J, the junction kept 11 bases outside the gene matches. Germline CDR1 reads LNHDA; CDR2 reads SQIVND (reference sequence). CDR3 in amino acids: CASTLTGTGEAGELFF. Here the CDR3 DNA reads TGTGCCAGTACCTTAACCGGGACAGGGGAAGCCGGGGAGCTGTTTTTT.

V and J are TRBV29-1 and TRBJ1-1; D perhaps matches TRBD1 (5 bases). The germline V gene encodes CDR1 SQVTM and CDR2 ANQGSEA. Trimming removed 7 bases at V and 2 bases at J, with 11 bases between. The CDR3 has 12 residues. The CDR3 reads CSAGAGNTEAFF. The CDR3 bases are TGCAGCGCCGGGGCAGGAAACACTGAAGCTTTCTTT.

The chain joins TRBV28 to TRBJ1-1; maybe TRBD1 (6 bases). The V and J ends lost 6 bases and 1 base respectively, with 12 bases between them. The CDR3 covers 14 residues. Germline CDR1 reads MDHEN; CDR2 reads SYDVKM. The chain's CDR3 is CASRTGWSNTEAFF. The CDR3 DNA reads as TGTGCCAGCAGAACAGGGTGGTCGAACACTGAAGCTTTCTTT.

The CDR3 coding sequence is TGTGCCAGCAGCTTCCAGGCGGATTCACCCCTCCACTTT. It yields the protein CASSFQADSPLHF. The chain combines TRBV7-2 with TRBJ1-6; D is uncertain. The CDR3 extends over 13 amino acids. Germline CDR1 SGHTA, CDR2 FQGNSA. V gave up 3 bases and J gave up 8 bases, with 8 bases separating them.

The chain links TRBV5-6 to TRBJ2-6, with D perhaps given as TRBD1 or TRBD2 (5 bases each). The CDR3 consists of 18 residues. CDR1 and CDR2 from the germline V gene are SGHDT and YYEEEE. V gave up 5 bases and J gave up 0 bases, with 18 bases separating them. The CDR3 sequence is CASRYPGPLVSGANVLTF. CDR3 bases: TGTGCCAGCAGGTACCCGGGACCGCTCGTCTCTGGGGCCAACGTCCTGACTTTC. Together with reference TRBV5-6 and TRBJ2-6, the CDR3 gives the full variable domain: DAGVTQSPTHLIKTRGQQVTLRCSPKSGHDTVSWYQQALGQGPQFIFQYYEEEERQRGNFPDRFSGHQFPNYSSELNVNALLLGDSALYLCASRYPGPLVSGANVLTFGAGSRLTVL.

The chain couples TRBV5-1 to TRBJ2-3; 9 bases are shared with TRBD2. The CDR3 contains 15 residues. Germline lookup yields CDR1 SGHRS and CDR2 YFSETQ. V was clipped by 4 bases and J by 3 bases; unmatched bases: 6. The CDR3 nucleotides read TGCGCCAGCAGCGAAAGTAGCGGGGGAACAGATACGCAGTATTTT. Protein product: CASSESSGGTDTQYF. The variable domain in full, completed from reference TRBV5-1 and TRBJ2-3, reads KAGVTQTPRYLIKTRGQQVTLSCSPISGHRSVSWYQQTPGQGLQFLFEYFSETQRNKGNFPGRFSGRQFSNSRSEMNVSTLELGDSALYLCASSESSGGTDTQYFGPGTRLTVL.

Comments on this clone: The conserved phenylalanine or tryptophan is not found at the CDR3 terminus, so this likely reflects a read error. No DNA is shown, since the ends of the CDR3 on it are uncertain; the CDR3 is the one TCRdb lists. The J gene is TRBJ2-7, the V gene TRBV10-3; TRBD2 reflects the table's D call only, with no check against the DNA. In germline, CDR1 is ENHRY, CDR2 SYGVKD. With termini counted, the CDR3 has 12 amino acids. The CDR3 sequence: CAISESGLAAQI.

Remarks on this clone: Other DNA sequences in the sample encode the same CDR3. V is TRBV6-5 and J is TRBJ1-1; TRBD1 might be the D (6 bases). The CDR3 is 12 amino acids. Germline CDR1 reads MNHEY; CDR2 reads SVGAGI. Between the trimmed V and J ends, which lost 5 bases and 4 bases, there was a span of 8 bases. The CDR3, as DNA: TGTGCCAGCAGTCAAGGGGGCACTGAAGCTTTCTTT. Its translation is CASSQGGTEAFF.

V is TRBV19 and J is TRBJ2-3, with a possible D match to TRBD1 (6 bases). CDR1 and CDR2 (germline): LNHDA, SQIVND (reference sequence). Trimming took off 5 bases at V and 4 bases at J, with 13 bases between the two ends. The CDR3 covers 14 residues. This chain's CDR3 is CASSVDPGADTQYF. The DNA for the CDR3 is TGTGCCAGTAGTGTCGACCCAGGGGCAGATACGCAGTATTTT. Variable domain in full (rest from reference TRBV19 and TRBJ2-3): DGGITQSPKYLFRKEGQNVTLSCEQNLNHDAMYWYRQDPGQGLRLIYYSQIVNDFQKGDIAEGYSVSREKKESFPLTVTSAQKNPTAFYLCASSVDPGADTQYFGPGTRLTVL.

The chain uses TRBV6-1 and TRBJ1-2, with D perhaps matching TRBD1 (5 bases). Trimming stripped 1 base from V and 2 bases from J, with 11 bases between. Germline V gene lookup returns CDR1 MNHNS and CDR2 SASEGT. This CDR3 contains 15 residues. The chain's CDR3 is CASSEEFKGNYGYTF. The CDR3 DNA is TGTGCCAGCAGTGAAGAATTTAAGGGGAACTATGGCTACACCTTC.

The rearrangement joins TRBV5-4 to TRBJ1-3; TRBD1 agrees at 7 bases. This CDR3 comprises 17 residues. CDR1 SGHNT and CDR2 YYREEE come from the germline V gene (reference sequence). Losses at the gene ends were 3 bases for V and 0 bases for J; bases not matched to a gene: 9. The CDR3 loop reads CASSSWDSARSGNTIYF. As DNA, the CDR3 is TGTGCCAGCAGCTCCTGGGACAGCGCTCGCTCTGGAAACACCATATATTTT.

This rearrangement joins TRBV6-5 to TRBJ1-1, with D possibly being TRBD1 (5 bases). Trimming pared 2 bases from V and 7 bases from J, leaving 8 bases between. CDR3 size: 12 residues. Germline V gives CDR1 MNHEY, CDR2 SVGAGI. CDR3 DNA sequence: TGTGCCAGCAGTTACGGGGGGGGTGAAGCTTTCTTT. It codes for CASSYGGGEAFF.